This is a list of T cell receptor beta chains from one sample in a study of CD8+ T cells in alopecia areata. This table comes from immunoSEQ multiplex PCR, and its TCRdb copy is limited to in-frame clones, with some not included. In the table there are some 170,000 clones, just under 60% of which are singletons. This sample comprised CD4+ T cells sorted from blood, obtained at week 0. Every receptor here comes from a human donor with alopecia areata. Both conserved end residues are part of each CDR3. Fields, in order: clone size, V gene, J gene, D gene, CDR3 protein, CDR3 DNA. A D gene is named only where the DNA matches it firmly. Not all rows give a size; the values are once, few, many and, for expanded clones, a class.

size: -
V: TRBV18
J: TRBJ2-5
D: TRBD2
CDR3: CASSPVNGLAETQYF
DNA: TGTGCCAGCTCACCGGTGAACGGACTAGCTGAGACCCAGTACTTC

size: -
V: TRBV5-4
J: TRBJ2-3
D: -
CDR3: CASSATSTQGLVSGTQYF
DNA: TGTGCCAGCAGCGCGACGAGTACTCAGGGGTTGGTGAGTGGTACGCAGTATTTT

size: -
V: TRBV7-9
J: TRBJ1-4
D: -
CDR3: CAIDTGTNEKLFF
DNA: TGTGCCATCGACACAGGGACTAATGAAAAACTGTTTTTT

size: -
V: TRBV30
J: TRBJ1-2
D: TRBD1
CDR3: CAWSGTGYGYTF
DNA: TGTGCCTGGAGTGGGACAGGGTATGGCTACACCTTC

size: -
V: TRBV20-1
J: TRBJ2-2
D: -
CDR3: CSARDLGELFF
DNA: TGCAGTGCTAGAGATCTCGGGGAGCTGTTTTTT

size: -
V: TRBV29-1
J: TRBJ1-2
D: -
CDR3: CSVDSGLNYGYTF
DNA: TGCAGCGTAGATTCGGGACTGAACTATGGCTACACCTTC

size: few
V: TRBV29-1
J: TRBJ2-7
D: TRBD1
CDR3: CSVEGQGVNEQYF
DNA: TGCAGCGTTGAAGGTCAGGGGGTCAACGAGCAGTACTTC

size: once
V: TRBV4-2
J: TRBJ2-1
D: TRBD2
CDR3: CASSQASGIAPLF
DNA: TGTGCCAGCAGCCAAGCTAGCGGGATTGCACCGCTCTTC

size: few
V: TRBV29-1
J: TRBJ2-3
D: -
CDR3: CSVRTYTDTQYF
DNA: TGCAGCGTTCGGACGTACACAGATACGCAGTATTTT

size: -
V: TRBV5-6
J: TRBJ1-2
D: -
CDR3: CASSLLRSYGYTF
DNA: TGTGCCAGCAGCTTGCTCCGTTCTTATGGCTACACCTTC

size: -
V: TRBV30
J: TRBJ1-2
D: -
CDR3: CAWSRRAMDGYTF
DNA: TGTGCCTGGAGTAGAAGGGCCATGGATGGCTACACCTTC

size: -
V: TRBV4-2
J: TRBJ2-5
D: TRBD2
CDR3: CASSQVTAGGRETQYF
DNA: TGTGCCAGCAGCCAAGTTACAGCGGGGGGACGGGAGACCCAGTACTTC

size: -
V: TRBV29-1
J: TRBJ2-7
D: -
CDR3: CSVVSQGGYEQYF
DNA: TGCAGCGTTGTCTCTCAGGGGGGCTACGAGCAGTACTTC

size: few
V: TRBV19
J: TRBJ2-3
D: -
CDR3: CASSADSTDTQYF
DNA: TGTGCCAGTAGTGCGGACAGCACAGATACGCAGTATTTT

size: -
V: TRBV4-2
J: TRBJ2-7
D: TRBD2
CDR3: CASSPSGSDYEQYF
DNA: TGTGCCAGCAGCCCTAGCGGGAGTGACTACGAGCAGTACTTC

size: few
V: TRBV19
J: TRBJ1-1
D: -
CDR3: CASTPPESAEVMNTEAFF
DNA: TGTGCCAGTACCCCTCCAGAGTCGGCGGAAGTAATGAACACTGAAGCTTTCTTT

size: -
V: TRBV29-1
J: TRBJ1-1
D: -
CDR3: CSVEVGGASTEAFF
DNA: TGCAGCGTTGAAGTTGGAGGGGCTAGCACTGAAGCTTTCTTT

size: few
V: TRBV29-1
J: TRBJ1-2
D: TRBD1
CDR3: CSVVTGAATNYGYTF
DNA: TGCAGCGTAGTTACAGGGGCCGCAACTAACTATGGCTACACCTTC